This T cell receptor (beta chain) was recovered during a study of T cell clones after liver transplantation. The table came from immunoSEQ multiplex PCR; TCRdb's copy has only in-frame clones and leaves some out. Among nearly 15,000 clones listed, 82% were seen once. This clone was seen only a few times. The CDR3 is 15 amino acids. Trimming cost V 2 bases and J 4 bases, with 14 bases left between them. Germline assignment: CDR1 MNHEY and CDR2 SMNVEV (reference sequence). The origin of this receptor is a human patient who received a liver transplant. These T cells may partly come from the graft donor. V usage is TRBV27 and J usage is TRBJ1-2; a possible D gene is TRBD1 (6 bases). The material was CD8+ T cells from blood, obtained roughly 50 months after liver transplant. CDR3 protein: CASSLRGMASYGYTF. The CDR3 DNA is TGTGCCAGCAGTTTAAGGGGGATGGCTTCCTATGGCTACACCTTC.